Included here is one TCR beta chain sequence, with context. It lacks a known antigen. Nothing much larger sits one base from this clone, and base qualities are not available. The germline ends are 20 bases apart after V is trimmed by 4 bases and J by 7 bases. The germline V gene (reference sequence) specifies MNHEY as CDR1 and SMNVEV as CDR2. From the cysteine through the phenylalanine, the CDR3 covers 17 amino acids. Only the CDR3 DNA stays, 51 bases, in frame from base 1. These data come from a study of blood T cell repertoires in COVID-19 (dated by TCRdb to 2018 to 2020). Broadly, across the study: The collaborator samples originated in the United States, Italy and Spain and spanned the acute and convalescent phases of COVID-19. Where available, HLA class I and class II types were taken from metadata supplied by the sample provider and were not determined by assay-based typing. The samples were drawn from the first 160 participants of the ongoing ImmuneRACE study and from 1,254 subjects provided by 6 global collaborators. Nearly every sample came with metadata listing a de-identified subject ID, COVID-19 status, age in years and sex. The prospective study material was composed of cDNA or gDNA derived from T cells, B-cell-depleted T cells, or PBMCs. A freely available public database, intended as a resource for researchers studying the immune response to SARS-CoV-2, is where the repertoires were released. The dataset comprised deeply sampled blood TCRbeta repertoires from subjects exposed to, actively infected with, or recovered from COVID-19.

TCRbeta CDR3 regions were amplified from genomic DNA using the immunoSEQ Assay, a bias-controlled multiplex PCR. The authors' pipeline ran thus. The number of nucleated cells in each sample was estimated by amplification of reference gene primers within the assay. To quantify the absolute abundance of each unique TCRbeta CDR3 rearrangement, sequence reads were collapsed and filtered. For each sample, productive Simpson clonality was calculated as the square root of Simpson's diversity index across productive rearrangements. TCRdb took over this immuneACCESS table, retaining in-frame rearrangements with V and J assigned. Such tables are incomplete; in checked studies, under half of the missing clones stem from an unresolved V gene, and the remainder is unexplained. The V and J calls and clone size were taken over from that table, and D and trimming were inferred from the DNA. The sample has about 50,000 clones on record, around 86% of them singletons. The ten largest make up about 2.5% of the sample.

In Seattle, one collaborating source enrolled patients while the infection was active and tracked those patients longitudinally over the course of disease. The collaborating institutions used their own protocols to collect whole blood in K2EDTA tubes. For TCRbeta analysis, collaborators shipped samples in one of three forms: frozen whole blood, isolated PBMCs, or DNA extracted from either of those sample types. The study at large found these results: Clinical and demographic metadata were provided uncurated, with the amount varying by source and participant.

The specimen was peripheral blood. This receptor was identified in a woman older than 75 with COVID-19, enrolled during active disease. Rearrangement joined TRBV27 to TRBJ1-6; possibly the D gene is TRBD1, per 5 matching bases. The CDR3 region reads CASSSGGAPGPNSPLHF. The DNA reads TGTGCCAGCAGTTCCGGAGGGGCCCCCGGCCCCAATTCACCCCTCCACTTT.